Following are 13 T cell receptor beta chains from one sample sequenced in a study of blood T cell repertoires in COVID-19 (dated by TCRdb to about 2020). The library was obtained by the immunoSEQ multiplex PCR assay. What TCRdb holds here is the immuneACCESS table cut down to in-frame rearrangements. Part of the clones is not present; checked against another copy, under half of the missing clones reflect an unresolved V gene, and the others are unexplained. The sample has under 200,000 clones on record, 85% to 95% of them singletons. The ten largest clonotypes hold approximately 0.5% of the sample. Sequenced material: peripheral blood. The origin of the receptors is a man aged 50-60 years with acute or convalescent COVID-19.

The chain couples TRBV7-3 to TRBJ1-1, with TRBD1 matching over 11 bases. J was trimmed by 5 bases and V by 5 bases; bases with no gene match: 7. Germline CDR1 and CDR2: SGHTA and FQGTGA. CDR3 length equals 15 residues. The CDR3 here is CASSLTGQGGTEAFF. The CDR3 DNA is TGTGCCAGCAGCCTGACGGGACAGGGGGGGACTGAAGCTTTCTTT.

This chain joins TRBV7-3 and TRBJ2-2; maybe TRBD1 (5 bases). CDR1 is SGHTA, CDR2 FQGTGA, per germline. Trimming shortened V by 0 bases and J by 2 bases, and 16 bases separated the two germline ends. The CDR3 is made up of 18 amino acids. In DNA, the CDR3 is TGTGCCAGCAGCTTAACGGTAACCGACAGCTTAAACACCGGGGAGCTGTTTTTT. Translating it yields CASSLTVTDSLNTGELFF.

The V gene is TRBV19, the J gene TRBJ2-1; no firm D call. The germline V gene has CDR1 LNHDA and CDR2 SQIVND (reference sequence). V lost 1 base and J lost 2, with 12 bases in between. The CDR3 has 16 residues. The CDR3 protein is CASSIGFSTTYNEQFF. The CDR3 nucleotides read TGTGCCAGTAGTATAGGATTTTCAACAACCTACAATGAGCAGTTCTTC.

The rearrangement uses TRBV3-1 (or the pseudogene TRBV3-2) and TRBJ2-6, with a weak D call TRBD1 (5 bases). The CDR3 contains 15 residues. Trimming stripped 2 bases from V and 2 bases from J, with 7 bases between. Germline V gene lookup returns CDR1 LGHDT and CDR2 YNNKEL (reference sequence). For the CDR3, the DNA is TGTGCCAGCAGCCAACTGGGGCCTGGGGCCAACGTCCTGACTTTC. Translated: CASSQLGPGANVLTF.

The chain recombines TRBV6-5 with TRBJ2-3, with TRBD2 matching over 10 bases. V gave up 2 bases and J gave up 4 bases; unmatched junction bases: 6. The CDR3 totals 16 residues. Germline V lookup: CDR1 MNHEY, CDR2 SVGAGI. The CDR3 spells CASSYTGLAPSDTQYF. The CDR3 DNA is TGTGCCAGCAGTTACACGGGACTAGCGCCTTCAGATACGCAGTATTTT.

The chain carries TRBV5-4 and TRBJ2-5; D remains unclear. Germline lookup yields CDR1 SGHNT and CDR2 YYREEE (reference sequence). The CDR3 totals 13 residues. V gave up 2 bases and J gave up 1 base, with 6 bases separating them. The CDR3 sequence: CASSFNVQETQYF. CDR3 nucleotide sequence: TGTGCCAGCAGCTTCAATGTCCAAGAGACCCAGTACTTC.

The chain carries TRBV4-1 and TRBJ2-3, with D hard to call. CDR1 is MGHRA, CDR2 YSYEKL, per germline. The CDR3 spans 16 residues. The germline V and J ends were trimmed by 1 base and 0 bases, with 11 bases remaining between them. CDR3 in amino acids: CASSQVPEPSTDTQYF. In DNA, the CDR3 is TGCGCCAGCAGCCAAGTTCCGGAGCCTAGCACAGATACGCAGTATTTT.

J is TRBJ2-2 and V is TRBV11-3; a weak D match, TRBD1 (6 bases). Trimming left V 5 bases short and J 1 base short, with 11 bases between. The CDR3 contains 15 residues. Germline V gives CDR1 SGHNT, CDR2 YENEEA. The CDR3 coding sequence is TGTGCCAGCAGCCCTTCACAGGGGAACACCGGGGAGCTGTTTTTT. As protein: CASSPSQGNTGELFF. The entire variable domain, with the rest obtained from reference TRBV11-3 and TRBJ2-2, is as follows: EAGVVQSPRYKIIEKKQPVAFWCNPISGHNTLYWYLQNLGQGPELLIRYENEEAVDDSQLPKDRFSAERLKGVDSTLKIQPAELGDSAVYLCASSPSQGNTGELFFGEGSRLTVL.

The rearrangement links TRBV6-5 to TRBJ2-7, with 10 bases matching TRBD2. The CDR3 contains 15 residues. Trimming took 7 bases from V and 7 from J; bases not matched to a gene: 13. CDR1 and CDR2 from the germline V gene are MNHEY and SVGAGI. CDR3 DNA sequence: TGTGCCAGCAAATCTAACCCTAGCGGGAGAGGGGAGCAGTACTTC. Protein sequence: CASKSNPSGRGEQYF.

This clone was observed a few times. The chain combines TRBV5-1 with TRBJ1-1, with 9 nucleotides matching TRBD1. J gave up 11 bases and V 0 bases, and 8 bases lay outside the gene matches. CDR3 length equals 14 residues. Per germline, CDR1 SGHRS and CDR2 YFSETQ. The CDR3 DNA is TGCGCCAGCAGCTTGGTACAGGGGGCGGATGGTGCTTTCTTT. Encoded protein: CASSLVQGADGAFF.

This clone was picked up one time. The V call is TRBV7-2, the J call TRBJ1-1; the match to TRBD1 covers 8 bases. With V trimmed by 3 bases and J by 0 bases, 6 bases remained unmatched. Germline CDR1 SGHTA, CDR2 FQGNSA. The CDR3 totals 16 residues. The CDR3 here is CASSFIDRGLNTEAFF. CDR3 coding DNA: TGTGCCAGCAGCTTCATAGACAGGGGATTGAACACTGAAGCTTTCTTT. Drawing the rest from reference TRBV7-2 and TRBJ1-1, the complete variable domain is GAGVSQSPSNKVTEKGKDVELRCDPISGHTALYWYRQSLGQGLEFLIYFQGNSAPDKSGLPSDRFSAERTGGSVSTLTIQRTQQEDSAVYLCASSFIDRGLNTEAFFGQGTRLTVV.

This clone has just a few counts. J is TRBJ1-5 and V is TRBV15; weak D call: TRBD1 (5 bases). Deletions cut 2 bases from V and 4 bases from J, with 12 bases between. Germline V gene lookup returns CDR1 LNHNV and CDR2 YYDKDF (reference sequence). This CDR3 region has 15 residues. This CDR3 reads CATSRQGSRNQPQHF. The CDR3 DNA follows: TGTGCCACCAGCAGACAGGGATCTAGAAATCAGCCCCAGCATTTT. The full variable domain, rest sourced from reference TRBV15 and TRBJ1-5, is DAMVIQNPRYQVTQFGKPVTLSCSQTLNHNVMYWYQQKSSQAPKLLFHYYDKDFNNEADTPDNFQSRRPNTSFCFLDIRSPGLGDTAMYLCATSRQGSRNQPQHFGDGTRLSIL.

The V and J genes are TRBV5-1 and TRBJ1-4, with D possibly TRBD1 on 5 matching bases. The V end was cut by 5 bases, the J end by 2 bases, with 10 bases between. Germline V gene lookup returns CDR1 SGHRS and CDR2 YFSETQ. The CDR3 spans 14 residues. This CDR3 reads CASSRGGTNEKLFF. Written as DNA, the CDR3 is TGCGCCAGCAGTAGGGGAGGCACTAATGAAAAACTGTTTTTT.